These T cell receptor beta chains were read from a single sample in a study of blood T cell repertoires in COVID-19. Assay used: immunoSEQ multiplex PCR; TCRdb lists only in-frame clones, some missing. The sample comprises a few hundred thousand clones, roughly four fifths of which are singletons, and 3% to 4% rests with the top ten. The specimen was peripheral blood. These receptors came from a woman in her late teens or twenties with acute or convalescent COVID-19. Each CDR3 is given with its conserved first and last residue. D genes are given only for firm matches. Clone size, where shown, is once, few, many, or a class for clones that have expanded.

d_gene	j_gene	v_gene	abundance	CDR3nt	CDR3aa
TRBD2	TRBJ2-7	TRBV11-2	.	TGTGCCAGCATCCCTGGACTAGCGGGAGGTATTTTCTACGAGCAGTACTTC	CASIPGLAGGIFYEQYF
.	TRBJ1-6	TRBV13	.	TGTGCCAGCAGCTTAGGCTTCGACAGAAATTCACCCCTCCACTTT	CASSLGFDRNSPLHF
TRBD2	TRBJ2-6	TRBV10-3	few	TGTGCCATCAGTGAGTCGACTCGGGGAGCGGGAGCCTCTGGGGCCAACGTCCTGACTTTC	CAISESTRGAGASGANVLTF
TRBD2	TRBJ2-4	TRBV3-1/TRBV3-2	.	TGTGCCAGCAGCCAAGATAACGCTAGCGGGAGAGAGAACATTCAGTACTTC	CASSQDNASGRENIQYF
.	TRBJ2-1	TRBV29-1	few	TGCAGCGTTGTAAAGGGGTTTGAGCAGTTCTTC	CSVVKGFEQFF
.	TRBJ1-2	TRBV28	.	TGTGCCAGCATTCCGGACAGAAACTATGGCTACACCTTC	CASIPDRNYGYTF
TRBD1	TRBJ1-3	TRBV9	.	TGTGCCAGCAGCGTAAGGATCCCGACAGGGGGCGACTCTGGAAACACCATATATTTT	CASSVRIPTGGDSGNTIYF
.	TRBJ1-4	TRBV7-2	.	TGTGCCAGCAGCCGTAACCGACGGAGTGCAACTAATGAAAAACTGTTTTTT	CASSRNRRSATNEKLFF
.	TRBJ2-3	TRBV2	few	TGTGCCAGCACATACAGGACGCGGTCAGATACGCAGTATTTT	CASTYRTRSDTQYF
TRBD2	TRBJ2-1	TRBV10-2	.	TGCGCCAGCAGTAGACTAGCGGGAGGCAATGAGCAGTTCTTC	CASSRLAGGNEQFF
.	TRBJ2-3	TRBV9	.	TGTGCCAGCACCCCGGCGGGAAGCACAGATACGCAGTATTTT	CASTPAGSTDTQYF
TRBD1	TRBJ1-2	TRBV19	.	TGTGCCAGTCGAACGGGACAGGGGGATGAAACTAAGGGCTACACCTTC	CASRTGQGDETKGYTF
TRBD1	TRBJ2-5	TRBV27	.	TGTGCCAGCAGTTCCTGGACAGGGTTGGGAGAGACCCAGTACTTC	CASSSWTGLGETQYF
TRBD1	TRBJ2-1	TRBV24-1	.	TGTGCCACCAGTGATTTGCAAATGAAAACCGGGACAGGGGGCTCCTACAATGAGCAGTTCTTC	CATSDLQMKTGTGGSYNEQFF
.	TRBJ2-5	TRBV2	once	TGTGCCAGCAGTGGGGGAGTCCGACGGGAGACCCAGTACTTC	CASSGGVRRETQYF
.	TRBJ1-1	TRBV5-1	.	TGCGCCAGCAGAAGGGTTGTGGCGGGTACGGGCACTGAAGCTTTCTTT	CASRRVVAGTGTEAFF
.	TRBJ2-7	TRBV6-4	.	TGTGCCAGCAGTGACGGAGTCTCGCCATCCTACGAGCAGTACTTC	CASSDGVSPSYEQYF
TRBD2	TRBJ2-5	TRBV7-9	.	TGTGCCAGCAGCTCCCCTGGGGGGACTAGCGGGAGAGGAGAGACCCAGTACTTC	CASSSPGGTSGRGETQYF
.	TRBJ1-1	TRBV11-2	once	TGTGCCAGCAGCCCCTCCGGGGGGGTGAACACTGAAGCTTTCTTT	CASSPSGGVNTEAFF
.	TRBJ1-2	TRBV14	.	TGTGCCAGCAGCCAAGAACACGGAGTCTATGGCTACACCTTC	CASSQEHGVYGYTF
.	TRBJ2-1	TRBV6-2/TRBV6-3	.	TGTGCCAGCAGTCACACTAGCACTGAGCAGTTCTTC	CASSHTSTEQFF
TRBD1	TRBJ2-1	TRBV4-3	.	TGCGCCAGCAGCCAAGATAAGACAGGGTTGTCCATCGATGAGCAGTTCTTC	CASSQDKTGLSIDEQFF
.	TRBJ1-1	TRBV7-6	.	TGTGCCAGCAGCTCATACACAATACCAGGGTACACTGAAGCTTTCTTT	CASSSYTIPGYTEAFF
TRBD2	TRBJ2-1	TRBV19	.	TGTGCCAGTAGTATTTCCGGGACTAGCGGAACTAATGAGCAGTTCTTC	CASSISGTSGTNEQFF
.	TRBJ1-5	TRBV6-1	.	TGTGCCAGCAGTGGCCGAGATCCGGGGGGCAATCAGCCCCAGCATTTT	CASSGRDPGGNQPQHF
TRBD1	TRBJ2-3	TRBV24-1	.	TGTGCCACCACGACAGGGGGCTCGGGAGATACGCAGTATTTT	CATTTGGSGDTQYF
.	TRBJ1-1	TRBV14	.	TGTGCCAGCAGCCAACCAGGGATGAACACTGAAGCTTTCTTT	CASSQPGMNTEAFF
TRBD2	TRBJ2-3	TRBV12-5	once	TGTGCTAGTGGTCGGCCCCCCTTAGCGGGAGCCGGCGATACGCAGTATTTT	CASGRPPLAGAGDTQYF
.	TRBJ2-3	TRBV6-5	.	TGTGCCAGCAGCGTAGATACGCAGTATTTT	CASSVDTQYF
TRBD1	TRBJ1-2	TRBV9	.	TGTGCCAGCAGCGCTTTGGGGACAGGGAGTGGCTACACCTTC	CASSALGTGSGYTF
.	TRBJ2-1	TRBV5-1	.	TGCGCCAGCCGCATGGGGGCAGGGGTTGATGAGCAGTTCTTC	CASRMGAGVDEQFF
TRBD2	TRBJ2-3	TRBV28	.	TGTGCCAGCAGTTCCATGGGAGCGGGAGGCGCAGATACGCAGTATTTT	CASSSMGAGGADTQYF
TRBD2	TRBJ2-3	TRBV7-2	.	TGTGCCAGCAGCTTCCCACTAGCGGGAAGATCCTCCTCTACAGATACGCAGTATTTT	CASSFPLAGRSSSTDTQYF
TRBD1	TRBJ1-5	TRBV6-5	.	TGTGCCAGCAGAAGGACAGGGAATTTCGCTCAGCCCCAGCATTTT	CASRRTGNFAQPQHF
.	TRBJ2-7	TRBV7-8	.	TGTGCCAGCAATGGGAGATACGAGCAGTACTTC	CASNGRYEQYF
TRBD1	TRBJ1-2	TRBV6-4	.	TGTGCCAGCAGTGCTCGGACAGGGGAGGCCTACGATGGCTACACCTTC	CASSARTGEAYDGYTF
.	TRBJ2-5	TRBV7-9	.	TGTGCCAGCAGCTTAGCGCTAACCACCTTTAACCAAGAGACCCAGTACTTC	CASSLALTTFNQETQYF
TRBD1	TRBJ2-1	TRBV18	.	TGTGCCAGCTCCCCGGACAGGGCGAGCAATGAGCAGTTCTTC	CASSPDRASNEQFF
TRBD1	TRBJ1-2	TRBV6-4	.	TGTGCCAGCAGTGACACGAGGCAGCCCCCCGGGACAGACAACTATGGCTACACCTTC	CASSDTRQPPGTDNYGYTF
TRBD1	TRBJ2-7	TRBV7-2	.	TGTGCCAGCAGCTTAGGGGCAGGGGGTGTGTACGAGCAGTACTTC	CASSLGAGGVYEQYF
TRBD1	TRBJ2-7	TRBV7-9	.	TGTGCCAGCAGCTTAGGGCAGGGGGCTTACGAGCAGTACTTC	CASSLGQGAYEQYF
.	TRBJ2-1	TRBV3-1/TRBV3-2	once	TGTGCCAGCAGCCAATTGACAGAGCGATCTCTGCCTCAGTTCTTC	CASSQLTERSLPQFF
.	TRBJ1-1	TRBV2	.	TGTGCCAGCAGTGAATATGGAGGGAGGAACACTGAAGCTTTCTTT	CASSEYGGRNTEAFF
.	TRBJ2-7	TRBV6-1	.	TGTGCCAGCAGTGAAGCAGAACAGACCTACGAGCAGTACTTC	CASSEAEQTYEQYF
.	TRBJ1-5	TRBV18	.	TGTGCCAGCTCAGTGACAGGAGGGGAGGGGAATCAGCCCCAGCATTTT	CASSVTGGEGNQPQHF
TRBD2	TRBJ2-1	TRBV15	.	TGTGCCACCAGCAGAAGCGGGCTAGCGGGATACAATGAGCAGTTCTTC	CATSRSGLAGYNEQFF
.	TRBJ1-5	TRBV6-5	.	TGTGCCAGCAGTCCGACACCGGGGAGCAATCAGCCCCAGCATTTT	CASSPTPGSNQPQHF
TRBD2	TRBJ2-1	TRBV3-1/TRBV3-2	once	TGTGCCAGCAGCCTACAACTAGCGACTCGCGAGCAGTTCTTC	CASSLQLATREQFF
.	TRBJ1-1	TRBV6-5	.	TGTGCCAGCAGTTACGGGGGCAATTGGGACACTGAAGCTTTCTTT	CASSYGGNWDTEAFF
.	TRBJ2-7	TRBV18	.	.	CASSLRARAATYEQYF
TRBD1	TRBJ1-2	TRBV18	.	TGTGCCAGCTCACCACTTGGGCAGGGGGGAATCTATGGCTACACCTTC	CASSPLGQGGIYGYTF